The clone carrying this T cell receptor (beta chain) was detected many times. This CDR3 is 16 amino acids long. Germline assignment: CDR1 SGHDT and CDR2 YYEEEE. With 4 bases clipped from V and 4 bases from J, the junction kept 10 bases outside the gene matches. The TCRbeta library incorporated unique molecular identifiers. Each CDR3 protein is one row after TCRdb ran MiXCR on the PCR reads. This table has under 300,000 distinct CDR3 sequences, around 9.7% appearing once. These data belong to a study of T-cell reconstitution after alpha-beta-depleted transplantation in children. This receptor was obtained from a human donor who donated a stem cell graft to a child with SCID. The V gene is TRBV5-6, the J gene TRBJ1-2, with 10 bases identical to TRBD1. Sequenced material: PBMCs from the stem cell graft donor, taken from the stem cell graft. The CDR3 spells CASSPGTGALPYGYTF. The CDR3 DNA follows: TGTGCCAGCAGCCCCGGGACAGGGGCGCTACCCTATGGCTACACCTTC. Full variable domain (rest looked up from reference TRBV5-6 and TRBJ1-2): DAGVTQSPTHLIKTRGQQVTLRCSPKSGHDTVSWYQQALGQGPQFIFQYYEEEERQRGNFPDRFSGHQFPNYSSELNVNALLLGDSALYLCASSPGTGALPYGYTFGSGTRLTVV.